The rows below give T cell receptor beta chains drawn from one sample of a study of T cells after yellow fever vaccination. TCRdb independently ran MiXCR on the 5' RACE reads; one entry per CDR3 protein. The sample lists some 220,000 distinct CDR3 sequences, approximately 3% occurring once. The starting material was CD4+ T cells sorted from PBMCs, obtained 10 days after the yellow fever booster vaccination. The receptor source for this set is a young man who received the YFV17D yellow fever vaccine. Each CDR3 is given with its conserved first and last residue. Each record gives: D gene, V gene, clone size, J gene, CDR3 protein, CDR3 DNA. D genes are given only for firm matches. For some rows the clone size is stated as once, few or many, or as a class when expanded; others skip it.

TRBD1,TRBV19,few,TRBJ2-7,CASSIRQGESYEQYF,TGTGCCAGTAGTATCCGACAGGGGGAATCCTACGAGCAGTACTTC
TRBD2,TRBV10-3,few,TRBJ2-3,CAISEPLTSGGFNTQYF,TGTGCCATCAGTGAGCCACTGACTAGCGGGGGTTTCAATACGCAGTATTTT
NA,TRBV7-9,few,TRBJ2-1,CASRNNRVREQFF,TGTGCCAGCAGAAACAATAGGGTGAGGGAACAGTTCTTC
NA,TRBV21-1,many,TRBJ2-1,CASSSQRRSGDSYNEQFF,TGTGCCAGCAGCAGCCAAAGGCGGAGCGGGGACTCCTACAATGAGCAGTTCTTC
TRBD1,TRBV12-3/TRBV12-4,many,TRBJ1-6,CASSLTGGSSPLHF,TGTGCCAGCAGCCTCACAGGGGGTAGTTCACCCCTCCACTTT
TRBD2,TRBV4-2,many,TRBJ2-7,CASSQGGGGYEQYF,TGTGCCAGCAGCCAAGGTGGGGGGGGCTACGAGCAGTACTTC
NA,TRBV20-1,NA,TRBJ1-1,CSASTHGVNTEAFF,TGCAGTGCTAGTACCCATGGGGTGAACACTGAAGCTTTCTTT
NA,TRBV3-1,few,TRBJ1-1,CASSSPGGEAFF,TGTGCCAGCAGCTCCCCCGGGGGTGAAGCTTTCTTT
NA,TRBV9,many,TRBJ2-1,CASSVDRADLSEQFF,TGTGCCAGCAGCGTAGATAGGGCGGATTTGAGTGAGCAGTTCTTC
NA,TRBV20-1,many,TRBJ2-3,CSGRGEDTQYF,TGCAGTGGGAGAGGCGAAGATACGCAGTATTTT
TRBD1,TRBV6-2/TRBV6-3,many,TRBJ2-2,CASSNDRGYDTGELFF,TGTGCCAGCAGTAATGACAGGGGCTATGACACCGGGGAGCTGTTTTTT
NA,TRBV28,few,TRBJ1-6,CASSSQGQYNSPLHF,TGTGCCAGCAGTTCCCAGGGGCAGTATAATTCACCCCTCCACTTT
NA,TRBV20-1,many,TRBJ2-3,CSAALSDTQYF,TGCAGTGCCGCGCTCTCAGATACGCAGTATTTT
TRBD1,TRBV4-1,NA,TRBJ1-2,CASSSPDRAFYGYTF,TGCGCCAGCAGCTCCCCCGACAGGGCCTTCTATGGCTACACCTTC
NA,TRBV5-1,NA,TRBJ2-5,CASSLAAAESRETQYF,TGCGCCAGCAGCTTGGCGGCAGCTGAGAGCCGGGAGACCCAGTACTTC
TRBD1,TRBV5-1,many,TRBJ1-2,CASSLETGAGYTF,TGCGCCAGCAGCTTGGAGACAGGGGCTGGCTACACCTTC
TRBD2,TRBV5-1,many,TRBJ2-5,CASRRTSPQETQYF,TGCGCCAGCAGGCGGACTAGCCCACAAGAGACCCAGTACTTC
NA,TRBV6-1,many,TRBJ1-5,CASKDGTYSNQPQHF,TGTGCCAGCAAAGACGGAACTTATAGCAATCAGCCCCAGCATTTT
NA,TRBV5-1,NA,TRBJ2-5,CASSWGHQETQYF,TGCGCCAGCAGCTGGGGACACCAAGAGACCCAGTACTTC
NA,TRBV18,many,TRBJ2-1,CASSPTVGDEQFF,TGTGCCAGCTCACCGACGGTGGGCGATGAGCAGTTCTTC
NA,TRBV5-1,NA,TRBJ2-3,CASSPEGRQGVDTQYF,TGCGCCAGCAGCCCGGAAGGGCGGCAGGGTGTAGATACGCAGTATTTT
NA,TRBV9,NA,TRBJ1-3,CASSVPPGRGNTIYF,TGTGCCAGCAGCGTTCCCCCAGGGCGGGGAAACACCATATATTTT